These T cell receptor beta chains were read from a single sample in a study of T cell responses to AZD1222 COVID-19 vaccine. The data were produced by immunoSEQ multiplex PCR, yet TCRdb's version contains in-frame clones alone and is incomplete. Of fewer than 110,000 clones in the sample, around 90% were seen once. Sequencing was performed on peripheral blood, taken on day 0 of AZD1222 vaccination. The receptors derive from an adult in good health. The CDR3 runs from the conserved cysteine through the conserved F or W. The D gene is left open where the match is weak.

D	V	J	CDR3
NA	TRBV7-2	TRBJ1-6	CASSLVWLPVTDSPLHF
TRBD2	TRBV6-5	TRBJ2-5	CASSYRTSGETQYF
NA	TRBV14	TRBJ2-1	CASSHPGPYNEQFF
NA	TRBV27	TRBJ1-1	CASSLFQGGGTEAFF
NA	TRBV15	TRBJ2-2	CATSRTRTGTGELFF
NA	TRBV5-4	TRBJ2-1	CASSLAVEQFF
NA	TRBV5-6	TRBJ1-3	CASSMGNSGNTIYF
NA	TRBV12-3/TRBV12-4	TRBJ1-1	CASSQDALTEAFF
NA	TRBV12-3/TRBV12-4	TRBJ1-5	CASSLKGQPQHF
TRBD2	TRBV6-2/TRBV6-3	TRBJ2-1	CASSTTSVHEQFF
TRBD1	TRBV14	TRBJ1-1	CASSRTGLDTEAFF
TRBD1	TRBV7-7	TRBJ1-1	CASNFSRTGSMNTEAFF
NA	TRBV18	TRBJ2-5	CASSQGYQETQYF
NA	TRBV18	TRBJ2-2	CASSPSGHTGELFF
TRBD2	TRBV5-5	TRBJ2-5	CASSFLAGVETQYF
NA	TRBV5-6	TRBJ1-4	CASSSGGGPIGKLFF
TRBD1	TRBV6-2/TRBV6-3	TRBJ1-1	CASSYFPGQLNTEAFF
NA	TRBV7-9	TRBJ1-2	CASSLPAAGYTF
NA	TRBV5-1	TRBJ2-3	CASSSPIYNTQYF
NA	TRBV29-1	TRBJ1-4	CSVILGGMDFEKLFF
TRBD1	TRBV7-8	TRBJ2-1	CASSAGTAYNEQFF
TRBD1	TRBV13	TRBJ1-1	CASSTRQGFTEAFF
NA	TRBV3-1/TRBV3-2	TRBJ2-1	CASSQVSSGGQQFF
NA	TRBV12-3/TRBV12-4	TRBJ1-2	CASRSRVNYGYTF
NA	TRBV4-3	TRBJ1-4	CASSQAAGGGEKLFF
NA	TRBV29-1	TRBJ1-5	CSVQAREGQPQHF
NA	TRBV4-3	TRBJ2-2	CASSQDPLWGTTGELFF
NA	TRBV20-1	TRBJ1-5	CSAGVQGSAQHF
TRBD1	TRBV19	TRBJ2-7	CASTGTGGAYEQYF
NA	TRBV25-1	TRBJ1-6	CASASVARGNYSPLHF
TRBD1	TRBV7-2	TRBJ2-7	CASSPGGAYEQYF
NA	TRBV20-1	TRBJ1-2	CSAREGHGYTF
NA	TRBV12-5	TRBJ1-1	CASGNGLNTEAFF
TRBD1	TRBV6-4	TRBJ1-6	CASSDGTGGPGSPLHF
NA	TRBV6-5	TRBJ1-3	CASKGTLNGNTIYF
NA	TRBV7-3	TRBJ1-3	CASSLNGGFGNTIYF
TRBD1	TRBV6-5	TRBJ2-2	CASNDRGDGELFF